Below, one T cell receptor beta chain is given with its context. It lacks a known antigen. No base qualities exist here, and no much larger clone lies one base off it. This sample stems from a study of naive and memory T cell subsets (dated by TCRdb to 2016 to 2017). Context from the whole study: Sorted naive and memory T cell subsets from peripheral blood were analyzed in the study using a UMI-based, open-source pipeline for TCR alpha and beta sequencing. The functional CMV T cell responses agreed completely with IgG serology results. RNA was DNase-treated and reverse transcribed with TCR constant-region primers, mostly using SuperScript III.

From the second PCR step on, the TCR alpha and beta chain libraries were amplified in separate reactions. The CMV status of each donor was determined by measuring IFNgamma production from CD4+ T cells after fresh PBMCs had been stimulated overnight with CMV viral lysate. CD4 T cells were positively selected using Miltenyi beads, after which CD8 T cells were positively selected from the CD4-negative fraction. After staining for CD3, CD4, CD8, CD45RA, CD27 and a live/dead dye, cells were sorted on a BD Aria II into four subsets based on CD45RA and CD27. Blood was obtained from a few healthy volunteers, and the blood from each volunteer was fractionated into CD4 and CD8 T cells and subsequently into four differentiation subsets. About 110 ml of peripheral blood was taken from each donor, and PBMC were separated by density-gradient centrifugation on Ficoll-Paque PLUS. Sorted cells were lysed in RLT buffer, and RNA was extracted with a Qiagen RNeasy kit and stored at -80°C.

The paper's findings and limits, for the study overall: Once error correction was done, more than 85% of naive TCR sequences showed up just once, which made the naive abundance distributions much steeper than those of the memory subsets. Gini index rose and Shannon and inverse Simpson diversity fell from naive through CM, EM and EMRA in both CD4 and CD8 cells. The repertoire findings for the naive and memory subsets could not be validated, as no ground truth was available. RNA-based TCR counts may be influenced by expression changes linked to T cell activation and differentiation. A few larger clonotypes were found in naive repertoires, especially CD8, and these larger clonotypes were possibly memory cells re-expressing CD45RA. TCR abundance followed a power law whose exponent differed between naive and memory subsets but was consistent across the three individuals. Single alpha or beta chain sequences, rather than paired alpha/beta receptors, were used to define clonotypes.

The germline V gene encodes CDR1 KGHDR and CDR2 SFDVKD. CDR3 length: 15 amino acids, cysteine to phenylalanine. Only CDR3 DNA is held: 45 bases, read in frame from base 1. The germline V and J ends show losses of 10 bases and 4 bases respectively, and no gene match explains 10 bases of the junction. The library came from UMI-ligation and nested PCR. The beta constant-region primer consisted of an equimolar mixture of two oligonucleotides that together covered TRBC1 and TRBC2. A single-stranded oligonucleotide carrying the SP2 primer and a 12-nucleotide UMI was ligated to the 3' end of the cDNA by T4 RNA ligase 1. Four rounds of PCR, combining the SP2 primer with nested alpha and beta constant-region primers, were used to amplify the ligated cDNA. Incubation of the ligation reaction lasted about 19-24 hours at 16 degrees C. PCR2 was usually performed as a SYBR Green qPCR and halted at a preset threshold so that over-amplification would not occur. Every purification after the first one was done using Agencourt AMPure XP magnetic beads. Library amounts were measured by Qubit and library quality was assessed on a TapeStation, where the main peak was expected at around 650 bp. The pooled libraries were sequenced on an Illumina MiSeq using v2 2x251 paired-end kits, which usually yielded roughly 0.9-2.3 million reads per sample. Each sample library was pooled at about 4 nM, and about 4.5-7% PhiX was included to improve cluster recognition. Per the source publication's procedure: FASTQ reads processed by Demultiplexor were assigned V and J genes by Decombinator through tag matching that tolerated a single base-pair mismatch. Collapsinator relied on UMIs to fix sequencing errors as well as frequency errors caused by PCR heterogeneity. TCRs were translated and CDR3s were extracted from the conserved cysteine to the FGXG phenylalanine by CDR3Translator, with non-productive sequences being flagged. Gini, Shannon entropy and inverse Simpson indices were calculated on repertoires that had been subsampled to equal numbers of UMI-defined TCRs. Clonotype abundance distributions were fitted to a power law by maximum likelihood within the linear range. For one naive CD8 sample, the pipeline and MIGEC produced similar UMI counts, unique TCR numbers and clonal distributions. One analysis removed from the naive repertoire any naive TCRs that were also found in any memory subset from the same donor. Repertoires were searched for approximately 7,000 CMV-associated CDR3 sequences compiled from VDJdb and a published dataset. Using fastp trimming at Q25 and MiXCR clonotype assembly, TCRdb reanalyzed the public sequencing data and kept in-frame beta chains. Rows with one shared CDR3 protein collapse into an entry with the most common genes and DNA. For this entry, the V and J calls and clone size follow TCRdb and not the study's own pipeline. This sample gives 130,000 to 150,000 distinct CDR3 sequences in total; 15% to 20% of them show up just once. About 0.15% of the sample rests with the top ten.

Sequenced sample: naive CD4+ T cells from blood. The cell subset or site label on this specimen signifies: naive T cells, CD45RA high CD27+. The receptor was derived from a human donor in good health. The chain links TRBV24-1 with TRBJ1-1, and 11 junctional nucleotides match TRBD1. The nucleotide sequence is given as TGTGCCACGGCCGGGACAGGGGGAAAGGGCACTGAAGCTTTCTTT. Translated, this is CATAGTGGKGTEAFF.